This T cell receptor (beta chain) stems from a study of blood T cell repertoires in COVID-19. About the research overall: Acute-phase and convalescent COVID-19 samples originated in the United States, Italy and Spain. T cells, B-cell-depleted T cells, or PBMCs provided the cDNA or gDNA that served as material.

The table came from immunoSEQ multiplex PCR; TCRdb's copy has only in-frame clones and leaves some out. The data hold around 260,000 clones, with around 86% observed a single time. The CDR3 covers 12 residues. V was pared by 0 bases and J by 4 bases, with 4 bases between. CDR1 and CDR2 from the germline V gene are SGHDT and YYEEEE. Sequenced sample: peripheral blood. The receptor's source is a human donor in a cohort sampled during active COVID-19. The chain couples TRBV5-6 to TRBJ1-2, with no clear D. Here the CDR3 reads CASSLVSYGYTF. CDR3 DNA sequence: TGTGCCAGCAGCTTGGTTAGCTATGGCTACACCTTC.